This T cell receptor (beta chain) was retrieved from a study of shared clonotypes between healthy human individuals (dated by TCRdb to 2019 to 2021). Broadly, across the study: The cohort comprised a couple of women and a few men aged 18 to 49 years. Per donor, leukapheresis produced somewhere between about 0.9 and 10 billion PBMCs. Different laboratories and diverse techniques were used to prepare libraries and sequence TCR repertoires, to increase sequencing depth and limit assay-specific biases. Blood TCR repertoires of four to six healthy adults were deeply sequenced to estimate repertoire size and the extent of clonotype sharing between individuals. For each donor, CD4 naive and CD4 memory were each given three plates, CD8 naive was given two plates, and CD8 memory was given one plate.

The CDR3 numbers 13 residues from cysteine through phenylalanine. The sequence is cut down to CDR3 DNA, 39 bases in frame from base 1. CDR1 and CDR2 (GTSNPN, SVGIG) derive from the germline V gene (reference sequence). V is reduced by 2 bases and J by 8 bases, leaving a spacing of 15 bases between them. This clone came up once. No antigen is known for it. Base qualities are missing; no much larger clone stands one base away. The donors were healthy, HIV-negative adults who had no recently reported acute infections or vaccinations. All donors were Caucasian adults living in Nashville, Tennessee, USA. CD4+ T cells were enriched through magnetic negative selection, after which naive cells were positively selected on CD45RA and the remaining negative fraction served as the memory subset. Blood was obtained by leukapheresis, after which PBMCs were separated by Ficoll-Histopaque density gradient centrifugation and cryopreserved in liquid nitrogen vapor phase. Analytical flow cytometry was used to check the purity and quantity of every magnetically sorted T cell population. Each sorted fraction had its genomic DNA isolated and then quantified by UV absorbance on a Nanodrop 2000c.

TCR CDR3 regions were amplified from genomic DNA by multiplex PCR using the deep immunoSEQ assay. Extracted genomic DNA from each cell subset was distributed evenly across all wells of several immunoSEQ 96-well plates, and each plate was treated as a replicate. For sorted subsets, each replicate PCR was loaded with 200 ng genomic DNA, equivalent to 25,000 to 35,000 T cell genomes. The purified libraries were quantified using a Qubit 3.0 fluorometer, sized with a Bioanalyzer 2100, and then quantified again using the KAPA Library Quantification kit. Every immunoSEQ 96-well plate was sequenced on a separate single-read 150-cycle Illumina NextSeq 550 flow cell. The original pipeline was this. Because the immunoSEQ output included only junctional sequences and no quality scores, the filtering could not be the same as the filtering used for full-length reads. Sequences were annotated with PyIR, a Python wrapper for IgBLAST v1.9, using IMGT germline references to assign V/J genes and CDR3. Any read was removed if the V/J assignment was weak (E-value above 1e-6), the CDR3 was missing, or the read contained stop codons, out-of-frame junctions, or ambiguous translated residues. V3J clonotypes were defined by identical inferred V gene, J gene, and CDR3 amino acid sequence. Percentage overlap between repertoires was computed as shared unique clonotypes divided by the size of the smaller repertoire. RTK rarefaction, the Chao1 estimator, and Recon v2.1 estimates of unobserved clonotypes were used to assess repertoire richness. For all TCRbeta clonotypes obtained by the gDNA method from four donors, generation probabilities were computed with OLGA. The immuneACCESS repertoire file appears here via TCRdb, limited to in-frame rearrangements. These files lack a portion of the clones; in checked studies, under half of the deficit traces to unresolved V genes, and the cause of the others is not known. V, J and clone size derive from that table, while D and trimming were established from the DNA sequence. This sample has 150,000 to 200,000 clones in its table, and roughly 93% of those were observed once. Around 0.072% of the sample is taken by the ten largest.

Results and caveats for the whole study, not just this receptor: Sampling was restricted to blood, and TCR repertoires in tissues likely differ from the TCR repertoires found in blood. Pairwise subsampling led to the expectation that sequencing depth would affect the degree of clonotype sharing among donors. Rarefaction of sorted-subset datasets indicated incomplete sequencing despite the large sequencing depth. Compared with non-shared clonotypes, the clonotypes found in all four sorted-subset donors had higher generation probabilities. Larger estimated clonotype richness was generally found for naive subsets than for memory subsets. The genetic and exposure-history diversity represented was limited by the small number of donors. Sharing across several donors was observed for roughly 5.4% of naive CD4, under 4% of naive CD8, about 2.3% of memory CD4, and approximately 0.41% of memory CD8 clonotypes.

This TCR was recovered from a young woman in good health. Recombination connected TRBV30 to TRBJ1-1, with no confident D gene call. Sequencing used naive CD4+ T cells sorted from blood. The label giving this sample's cell subset or site can be read as: CD45RA+ positively selected. The CDR3 reads as follows: CAWSRVPSPEAFF. In nucleotide form, the sequence is TGTGCCTGGAGTAGGGTCCCCTCCCCCGAAGCTTTCTTT. Outside the CDR3, residues come from the reference TRBV30 and TRBJ1-1 proteins, so the full variable domain is: SQTIHQWPATLVQPVGSPLSLECTVEGTSNPNLYWYRQAAGRGLQLLFYSVGIGQISSEVPQNLSASRPQDRQFILSSKKLLLSDSGFYLCAWSRVPSPEAFFGQGTRLTVV.